The 7 T cell receptor beta chains reported below all come from one sample, sequenced in a study of regulatory T cells in long-lasting Graves disease. CDR3 regions were amplified by Arm-PCR using iRepertoire HTBI primers to build TCR beta libraries. MiXCR was run by TCRdb on the multiplex PCR reads, yielding one entry per CDR3 protein. The repertoire holds fewer than 450,000 distinct CDR3 sequences, roughly 15% seen once, with approximately 7.6% in the top ten. Time point described: newly diagnosed GD, antithyroid drugs for less than 3 months. PBMCs were the source of the RNA used for TCR sequencing. This same sample was also part of a study on T cells in Graves' hyperthyroidism and ophthalmopathy.

The material sequenced was peripheral blood mononuclear cells (PBMCs), taken at new diagnosis, from a patient treated with antithyroid drugs. The receptor source for this set is a woman in her thirties or forties with Graves disease.

This clonotype showed up many times. V and J are TRBV20-1 and TRBJ1-6, with 12 bases that match TRBD1. Germline-derived CDR1 and CDR2 are DFQATT and SNEGSKA (reference sequence). The CDR3 length is 19 residues. J lost 2 bases, V lost 0 bases, and 8 bases had no gene match. The CDR3 loop reads CSARDFAGTGGTYNSPLHF. DNA of the CDR3: TGCAGTGCTAGAGATTTTGCCGGGACAGGGGGCACCTATAATTCACCCCTCCACTTT.

In its sample, this clonotype was seen a few times. The V gene is TRBV20-1, the J gene TRBJ2-1, with TRBD1 as a possible D gene (5 bases). Germline loops: CDR1 DFQATT, CDR2 SNEGSKA (reference sequence). The CDR3 loop spans 13 amino acids. The V end lost 1 base, the J end lost 5 bases, and 9 bases lay between the germline ends. The CDR3 sequence: CSARGQGNNEQFF. CDR3 bases: TGCAGTGCTAGAGGGCAGGGTAACAATGAGCAGTTCTTC.

This clonotype was seen only a few times. The rearrangement links TRBV24-1 to TRBJ2-1; 9 nucleotides match TRBD2. CDR3 length: 13 amino acids. Germline CDR1 and CDR2: KGHDR and SFDVKD. V shed 7 bases, J shed 5 bases, and the junction held 2 bases outside the gene matches. CDR3 sequence: CATRPSGDNEQFF. DNA of the CDR3: TGTGCCACCAGGCCTAGCGGGGACAATGAGCAGTTCTTC.

The chain uses TRBV7-9 and TRBJ2-7, with TRBD1 matching 11 bases. The CDR3 is 16 residues long. The germline V gene encodes CDR1 SEHNR and CDR2 FQNEAQ (reference sequence). Germline trimming cut 4 bases from V and 3 bases from J; bases unmatched to any gene: 8. CDR3 coding DNA: TGTGCCAGCAGCTGGCCCGGGACAGGGGGAATCTACGAGCAGTACTTC. Encoded protein: CASSWPGTGGIYEQYF. The full variable domain, completed using reference TRBV7-9 and TRBJ2-7, is DTGVSQNPRHKITKRGQNVTFRCDPISEHNRLYWYRQTLGQGPEFLTYFQNEAQLEKSRLLSDRFSAERPKGSFSTLEIQRTEQGDSAMYLCASSWPGTGGIYEQYFGPGTRLTVT.

This clonotype has at least ten counts. The J gene is TRBJ2-5, the V gene TRBV28; D may match TRBD1 or TRBD2 (5 bases each). The CDR3 is 15 amino acids. V was pared by 6 bases and J by 7 bases, with 21 bases between. Germline V lookup: CDR1 MDHEN, CDR2 SYDVKM. CDR3 sequence: CASSAAGTLRGTQYF. The DNA for the CDR3 is TGTGCCAGCAGCGCCGCCGGGACCCTGAGGGGGACCCAGTACTTC.

The chain carries TRBV12-3 or TRBV12-4 and TRBJ1-5; D gene uncertain. CDR3 length: 19 residues. Trimming cost V 2 bases and J 1 base, with 21 bases left between them. CDR3 in amino acids: CASSLRAGRILYSNQPQHF. In DNA form, the CDR3 reads TGTGCCAGCAGTTTAAGGGCGGGCAGGATATTATACAGCAATCAGCCCCAGCATTTT.

Comments on this clonotype: A read error is possible here, since a much larger clone lies one base away. The CDR3 carries no conserved terminal phenylalanine or tryptophan, so it likely arises from a read error. This chain uses TRBV13 with TRBJ1-1, with D possibly TRBD1 on 6 matching bases. Germline CDR1 is PRHDT and CDR2 is FYEKMQ (reference sequence). The length of the CDR3 is 13 residues. With 6 bases removed from V and 7 bases from J, the gap between germline ends came to 15 bases. The CDR3 protein is CASSPGARLEAFL. CDR3 bases: TGTGCCAGCAGTCCAGGGGCCCGCCTTGAAGCTTTCTTG.